The rows below give T cell receptor beta chains drawn from one sample of a study of CD8 T cells in Susac syndrome. TCRdb reanalysed the immunoSEQ multiplex PCR reads using MiXCR and keeps one entry per CDR3 protein. The sample has approximately 190,000 distinct CDR3 sequences, roughly 96% seen once. Sequencing was performed on CD4+ T cells from PBMCs. These receptors came from a human donor with multiple sclerosis. The CDR3 runs from the conserved cysteine through the conserved F or W. The order of the fields is CDR3 DNA, CDR3 protein, clone size, J gene, D gene, V gene. A D gene is named only where the DNA matches it firmly. Rows may omit the clone size; those that give it use once, few, many or a size class.

TGTGCCAGCAAAGATTCTAGCACAGATACGCAGTATTTT	CASKDSSTDTQYF	NA	TRBJ2-3	NA	TRBV6-5
TGCAGTGCTAGACCCTTGGGACAACGCTATGGCTACACCTTC	CSARPLGQRYGYTF	NA	TRBJ1-2	NA	TRBV20-1
TGTGCCAGCAGTGAACAGGGGGCTTCAGGCTACACCTTC	CASSEQGASGYTF	NA	TRBJ1-2	TRBD1	TRBV2
TGTGCCTGGAGTTGGGGACTAGAGGTAGATACGCAGTATTTT	CAWSWGLEVDTQYF	NA	TRBJ2-3	TRBD2	TRBV30
TGCAGCGTTGAAAACCTCTACGAGCAGTACTTC	CSVENLYEQYF	NA	TRBJ2-7	NA	TRBV29-1
TGCGCCAGCAGCCCGGGACTAGCGGGAGTTGTTGAGCAGTTCTTC	CASSPGLAGVVEQFF	once	TRBJ2-1	TRBD2	TRBV5-1
TGTGCCATCCAATCGACAGGGGCGGACTATGGCTACACCTTC	CAIQSTGADYGYTF	NA	TRBJ1-2	TRBD1	TRBV24-1
TGTGCCAGCTCCCGGGGGGGATCCTACAATGAGCAGTTCTTC	CASSRGGSYNEQFF	few	TRBJ2-1	TRBD2	TRBV9
TGTGCCTGGAGGGGACAGGGAATGAACACTGAAGCTTTCTTT	CAWRGQGMNTEAFF	NA	TRBJ1-1	TRBD1	TRBV30
TGTGCCAGCAGCCTGACAGGGGGCGGAAATGAGCAGTTCTTC	CASSLTGGGNEQFF	NA	TRBJ2-1	TRBD1	TRBV7-6
TGTGCCAGCAGTTACTACGAGGGGGAGACCCAGTACTTC	CASSYYEGETQYF	NA	TRBJ2-5	NA	TRBV6-6
TGTGCCAGCAGGTCACGGACAGTAGAGAACACTGAAGCTTTCTTT	CASRSRTVENTEAFF	NA	TRBJ1-1	NA	TRBV6-6
TGTGCCACCAGTGATGGGCCGGACAGGGGAATAGGGCAGTTCTTC	CATSDGPDRGIGQFF	NA	TRBJ2-1	TRBD1	TRBV24-1
TGTGCCTGGGTCCCCTTTGGCAATGAGCAGTTCTTC	CAWVPFGNEQFF	NA	TRBJ2-1	NA	TRBV30
TGTGCCAGCAGCGCCGGAGAGACCCAGTACTTC	CASSAGETQYF	NA	TRBJ2-5	NA	TRBV9
TGTGCCTGGAGGCCGCCCCACTACTCGAGCCACACCTTC	CAWRPPHYSSHTF	once	TRBJ1-2	NA	TRBV30
TGCAGTGCTAAGGGGGTCTTATCCCACAATGAGCAGTTCTTC	CSAKGVLSHNEQFF	NA	TRBJ2-1	NA	TRBV20-1
TGTGCCACCAGTGATTCGAACAGGGGGTCAGTCGAGCAGTACTTC	CATSDSNRGSVEQYF	NA	TRBJ2-7	TRBD1	TRBV24-1
TGCAGCGGGGGGGACAGGGCAGTCGCGCGCGAGCAGTACTTC	CSGGDRAVAREQYF	NA	TRBJ2-7	TRBD1	TRBV29-1
TGTGCCAGCAGCTTATTGGGACGGTCCTACGAGCAGTACTTC	CASSLLGRSYEQYF	NA	TRBJ2-7	NA	TRBV11-1
TGTGCCTGGACCCGATTGGGACAGTCGAACACTGAAGCTTTCTTT	CAWTRLGQSNTEAFF	NA	TRBJ1-1	TRBD1	TRBV30
TGTGCCAGCAGGCTGGACAGAGTGGGAGAGCAGTACTTC	CASRLDRVGEQYF	NA	TRBJ2-7	NA	TRBV2
TGTGCCAGCAGTCAGGGGTCGGCCCAGCATTTT	CASSQGSAQHF	NA	TRBJ1-5	NA	TRBV6-2/TRBV6-3
TGTGCCACCAGTGGGAGGGAGGTGACGTACAATGAGCAGTTCTTC	CATSGREVTYNEQFF	NA	TRBJ2-1	NA	TRBV24-1
TGTGCCAGCAGCTTAGGCCACGGGACTGAAGCTTTCTTT	CASSLGHGTEAFF	NA	TRBJ1-1	NA	TRBV13
TGTGCCAGCAGCCAAATACGTCAGGTGAACACTGAAGCTTTCTTT	CASSQIRQVNTEAFF	NA	TRBJ1-1	NA	TRBV3-1
TGTGCCACCAGCAGAGAAGGTCACCGAAGGCTGTTTTTT	CATSREGHRRLFF	NA	TRBJ2-2	NA	TRBV15
TGCAGCGTTGAAGACGTTAGCAGGAGGGCCCTAGATACGCAGTATTTT	CSVEDVSRRALDTQYF	NA	TRBJ2-3	NA	TRBV29-1
TGTGCCAGCAGCATCCCCAATTCACCCCTCCACTTT	CASSIPNSPLHF	NA	TRBJ1-6	NA	TRBV6-6
TGCAGTGCTACCGGGACAGGGGCTGTTGTTGGCTACACCTTC	CSATGTGAVVGYTF	NA	TRBJ1-2	TRBD1	TRBV20-1
TGTGCCAGCAGTTTACTACTCACCGGGGAGCTGTTTTTT	CASSLLLTGELFF	NA	TRBJ2-2	NA	TRBV27
TGCAGTGCTAGTCAGGGACTGAACACTGAAGCTTTCTTT	CSASQGLNTEAFF	NA	TRBJ1-1	NA	TRBV20-1
TGTGCCAGTAGTGGGGTTACGGGCTCCTACAATGAGCAGTTCTTC	CASSGVTGSYNEQFF	NA	TRBJ2-1	NA	TRBV19
TGTGCCAGCAGTTCGGGACTAGTATATGAGCAGTTCTTC	CASSSGLVYEQFF	NA	TRBJ2-1	TRBD2	TRBV12-3/TRBV12-4
TGCAGTGCTAGAGCATCAGGGTCTGGAAACACCATATATTTT	CSARASGSGNTIYF	NA	TRBJ1-3	NA	TRBV20-1
TGCAGCGTTGAACCTCTAGCGGGGGGACCCAGCTCCTACAATGAGCAGTTCTTC	CSVEPLAGGPSSYNEQFF	NA	TRBJ2-1	TRBD2	TRBV29-1
TGTGCCAGCGCCGGACTAGCGGGAACTTCAGATACGCAGTATTTT	CASAGLAGTSDTQYF	NA	TRBJ2-3	TRBD2	TRBV2
TGTGCCAGCAGCTCCCCTCCCCAGCATTTT	CASSSPPQHF	NA	TRBJ1-5	NA	TRBV7-9
TGTGCCACCAGTGATTTGGGGGGGAGCCATACACCCCTCCACTTT	CATSDLGGSHTPLHF	NA	TRBJ1-6	NA	TRBV24-1